The entry that follows covers one T cell receptor beta chain sequence. The sample is drawn from a study of blood T cell repertoires in COVID-19. Study-level background: The origin of the acute and convalescent COVID-19 samples was the United States, Italy and Spain. Sources were T cells, B-cell-depleted T cells, or PBMCs; the material itself was cDNA or gDNA.

Seattle enrolled patients during active infection and tracked them longitudinally. The J segment lost 3 bases and the V segment lost 4 bases, leaving 12 bases of the junction unmatched. The germline V gene has CDR1 LGHNA and CDR2 YSLEER. This CDR3 spans 16 amino acids. The table came from immunoSEQ multiplex PCR; TCRdb's copy has only in-frame clones and leaves some out. Of roughly 90,000 clones in the sample, around 89% were seen once. The sequencing input was peripheral blood. V usage is TRBV4-3 and J usage is TRBJ2-7, with 7 bases aligning to TRBD2. The clonotype originates from a man aged 50-60 years with COVID-19, enrolled during active disease. CDR3 sequence (DNA): TGCGCCAGCAGCCGGGGCCTAGCGGACATGTTCTACGAGCAGTACTTC. Its protein product is CASSRGLADMFYEQYF.